These 23 T cell receptor beta chains were sequenced from one sample in a study of regulatory T cells in long-lasting Graves disease. CDR3-region Arm-PCR and iRepertoire HTBI primers produced the TCR beta libraries. From the multiplex PCR reads, TCRdb called clonotypes with MiXCR, one entry per CDR3 protein. The sample contains about 460,000 distinct CDR3 sequences, about 22% of which appear only once. The time point denotes: persistent/refractory GD, antithyroid drugs over 5 years with positive TRAb. Extracted RNA from PBMCs served as the source of the TCR library. Sequences were derived from peripheral blood mononuclear cells (PBMCs), sampled when the disease was refractory, from a patient treated with antithyroid drugs. The source of these receptors is a female donor with Graves disease.

This clonotype has a handful of counts. This chain joins TRBV5-1 and TRBJ1-6; D possibly corresponds to TRBD1 (6 bases). The CDR3 spans 15 residues. Trimming removed 3 bases from V and 7 bases from J, with 14 bases in between. In germline, CDR1 is SGHRS, CDR2 YFSETQ. The DNA for the CDR3 is TGCGCCAGCAGCTCCGAAGGGGGAGCCAATTCACCCCTCCACTTT. This sequence encodes CASSSEGGANSPLHF.

The table lists this clonotype with many counts. The chain employs TRBV27 and TRBJ2-5, with 14 nucleotides matching TRBD2. CDR3 length: 16 amino acids. Germline loops: CDR1 MNHEY, CDR2 SMNVEV (reference sequence). V lost 4 bases, J lost 3 bases, and 4 bases stayed unmatched. CDR3 coding DNA: TGTGCCAGCAGTTCACCGGGACTAGCGGGGGAAGAGACCCAGTACTTC. Translated: CASSSPGLAGEETQYF.

This clonotype has a count of ten or more. The chain couples TRBV29-1 to TRBJ2-7, with D possibly matching TRBD1 (7 bases). V lost 5 bases and J lost 5, with 16 bases in between. This CDR3 region has 13 residues. From germline, CDR1 is SQVTM and CDR2 ANQGSEA. In DNA, the CDR3 is TGCAGCGTTTCCACTCAGGGGGGCGACGAGCAGTACTTC. This encodes CSVSTQGGDEQYF.

At least ten counts were recorded for this clonotype. This CDR3 is CASSWGGGRGSEQYF. The CDR3 nucleotides read TGTGCCAGCAGCTGGGGTGGGGGCAGGGGTTCCGAGCAGTACTTC. The chain couples TRBV7-2 to TRBJ2-7; D may be TRBD1 (6 bases). The CDR3 sequence is 15 residues long. The V gene lost 4 bases and the J gene lost 6 bases, with 19 bases spanning the gap. Germline-derived CDR1 and CDR2 are SGHTA and FQGNSA. Drawing the rest from reference TRBV7-2 and TRBJ2-7, the complete variable domain is GAGVSQSPSNKVTEKGKDVELRCDPISGHTALYWYRQSLGQGLEFLIYFQGNSAPDKSGLPSDRFSAERTGGSVSTLTIQRTQQEDSAVYLCASSWGGGRGSEQYFGPGTRLTVT.

This clonotype was detected a few times. This chain joins TRBV7-2 and TRBJ1-6; no firm D call. This CDR3 has 15 residues. V lost 6 bases and J 5 bases, leaving 14 bases between the germline ends. Germline assignment: CDR1 SGHTA and CDR2 FQGNSA. The CDR3 spells CASSSARSNNSPLHF. CDR3 in DNA: TGTGCCAGCAGTTCGGCCCGAAGTAATAATTCACCCCTCCACTTT. Full variable domain (remainder filled in from reference TRBV7-2 and TRBJ1-6): GAGVSQSPSNKVTEKGKDVELRCDPISGHTALYWYRQSLGQGLEFLIYFQGNSAPDKSGLPSDRFSAERTGGSVSTLTIQRTQQEDSAVYLCASSSARSNNSPLHFGNGTRLTVT.

This clonotype was observed at least ten times. The J gene is TRBJ1-1, the V gene TRBV28; a possible D gene is TRBD1 (6 bases). V was trimmed by 4 bases and J by 5 bases, leaving 14 bases between them. This CDR3 has 14 amino acids. Germline V CDR1 and CDR2: MDHEN, SYDVKM. The CDR3 region has the DNA TGTGCCAGCAGTTACAGGGCGATTGGTACTGAAGCTTTCTTT. Translation: CASSYRAIGTEAFF.

This clonotype was seen many times. The chain joins TRBV5-4 to TRBJ2-5, with TRBD2 identical over 9 bases. Looked up from germline, CDR1 is SGHNT and CDR2 is YYREEE (reference sequence). The CDR3 length is 15 residues. V dropped 0 bases and J dropped 5; count of bases not matched to a gene: 5. CDR3 sequence (DNA): TGTGCCAGCAGCTTGGGAATAAGCGGGGGGGAGACCCAGTACTTC. Its protein product is CASSLGISGGETQYF.

This clonotype was found a few times. The chain employs TRBV13 and TRBJ2-7, with D perhaps TRBD1 or TRBD2 (5 bases each). This CDR3 is 17 amino acids long. V was clipped by 4 bases and J by 2 bases, with 21 bases between them. Germline V lookup: CDR1 PRHDT, CDR2 FYEKMQ (reference sequence). Here the CDR3 DNA reads TGTGCCAGCAGCTCCCGCTCCGGGACGGACATGACCTACGAGCAGTACTTC. It specifies CASSSRSGTDMTYEQYF.

This clonotype was recorded many times. The chain combines TRBV20-1 with TRBJ2-5; 7 bases are shared with TRBD2. Trimming took 1 base from V and 7 from J; bases not matched to a gene: 9. Germline V gene lookup returns CDR1 DFQATT and CDR2 SNEGSKA (reference sequence). This CDR3 region has 14 residues. The CDR3 loop reads CSARGSSGSGTQYF. In nucleotides, the CDR3 is TGCAGTGCTAGAGGGTCTAGCGGAAGTGGGACCCAGTACTTC.

This clonotype was counted only a few times. The gene calls are TRBV20-1 and TRBJ2-7, with 7 bases aligning to TRBD1. This CDR3 contains 16 residues. Germline V gene lookup returns CDR1 DFQATT and CDR2 SNEGSKA (reference sequence). Unmatched junction bases numbered 11, after V lost 3 bases and J lost 0 bases. The CDR3 DNA reads as TGCAGTGCTAGTACTGGAACAGGGGCGAGCTCCTACGAGCAGTACTTC. It encodes CSASTGTGASSYEQYF.

Many counts were recorded for this clonotype. This rearrangement joins TRBV2 to TRBJ1-5; D uncertain. CDR1 is SNHLY, CDR2 FYNNEI, per germline. CDR3 length: 14 residues. The V end lost 4 bases, the J end lost 7 bases, and 14 bases lay between the germline ends. The CDR3 loop reads CASSVLWVQQPQHF. The CDR3 bases are TGTGCCAGCAGTGTCTTATGGGTCCAACAGCCCCAGCATTTT.

J is TRBJ2-7 and V is TRBV7-9, with TRBD1 identical over 7 bases. CDR3 length: 14 amino acids. The J segment lost 0 bases and the V segment lost 9 bases, leaving 8 bases of the junction unmatched. CDR1 SEHNR and CDR2 FQNEAQ come from the germline V gene (reference sequence). Here the CDR3 reads CASRQGPSSYEQYF. As DNA, the CDR3 is TGTGCCAGTAGACAGGGCCCGAGCTCCTACGAGCAGTACTTC. Drawing the rest from reference TRBV7-9 and TRBJ2-7, the complete variable domain is DTGVSQNPRHKITKRGQNVTFRCDPISEHNRLYWYRQTLGQGPEFLTYFQNEAQLEKSRLLSDRFSAERPKGSFSTLEIQRTEQGDSAMYLCASRQGPSSYEQYFGPGTRLTVT.

For this clonotype: It may be a read error: a sequence one base away is much more abundant. The gene calls are TRBV6-5 and TRBJ1-5, with D unresolved. Trimming removed 2 bases from V and 2 bases from J, with 7 bases in between. This CDR3 has 14 residues. Germline assignment: CDR1 MNHEY and CDR2 SVGAGI. Written as DNA, the CDR3 is TGTGCCAGCAGTTACCCGAGAGGCAATCAGCCCCAGCATTTT. This encodes CASSYPRGNQPQHF.

This clonotype has at least ten counts. The CDR3 sequence is CASSLGVGGSSYNSPLHF. The CDR3 DNA follows: TGTGCCAGCAGTTTGGGGGTAGGAGGTAGCTCCTATAATTCACCCCTCCACTTT. The gene calls are TRBV28 and TRBJ1-6; TRBD1 is a possible D gene (5 bases). Germline loops: CDR1 MDHEN, CDR2 SYDVKM. The CDR3 runs 18 residues. V was trimmed by 3 bases and J by 0 bases, leaving 15 bases between them.

This rearrangement joins TRBV7-2 to TRBJ1-5; D remains ambiguous. Germline CDR1 and CDR2: SGHTA and FQGNSA. This CDR3 spans 15 amino acids. V lost 5 bases to trimming and J lost 0 bases, with 11 bases between them. CDR3 DNA: TGTGCCAGCAGCCCGACGGAGTATAGCAATCAGCCCCAGCATTTT. This gives the protein CASSPTEYSNQPQHF.

This clonotype was recorded at least ten times. This chain uses TRBV29-1 with TRBJ2-5; 7 bases line up with TRBD2. Germline CDR1 reads SQVTM; CDR2 reads ANQGSEA. Germline trimming cut 4 bases from V and 5 bases from J; bases unmatched to any gene: 7. CDR3 size: 13 residues. CDR3 DNA: TGCAGCGTTGTATCGGGGGGAACGGAGACCCAGTACTTC. As protein: CSVVSGGTETQYF.

This clonotype was found many times. This chain connects TRBV18 to TRBJ1-4, with a tentative D call TRBD1 (5 bases). The CDR3 spans 16 residues. The V and J ends lost 2 bases and 8 bases respectively, with 18 bases between them. The V gene's germline CDR1 is KGHSH and CDR2 LQKENI. The CDR3 sequence is CASSPVRAGIGEKLFF. The DNA of the CDR3 is TGTGCCAGCTCACCAGTCCGAGCAGGGATAGGCGAAAAACTGTTTTTT.

The V gene is TRBV7-3, the J gene TRBJ2-5; D gene uncertain. Trimming removed 5 bases from V and 5 bases from J, with 12 bases in between. Germline assignment: CDR1 SGHTA and CDR2 FQGTGA. This CDR3 is 13 amino acids long. Here the CDR3 DNA reads TGTGCCAGCAGCATTGCCCTGGGGGAGACCCAGTACTTC. This codes for CASSIALGETQYF. Looking up the rest from reference TRBV7-3 and TRBJ2-5 gives the full variable domain: GAGVSQTPSNKVTEKGKYVELRCDPISGHTALYWYRQSLGQGPEFLIYFQGTGAADDSGLPNDRFFAVRPEGSVSTLKIQRTERGDSAVYLCASSIALGETQYFGPGTRLLVL.

This clonotype has only a few counts. The rearrangement uses TRBV4-1 and TRBJ2-7; TRBD1 agrees at 8 bases. Germline CDR1 MGHRA, CDR2 YSYEKL. This CDR3 comprises 16 residues. The V gene end was trimmed by 4 bases and the J gene end by 3 bases; junction bases not matched to a gene: 11. The CDR3 coding sequence is TGCGCCAGCAGCCCGACCTCAACCGGGACAGGCTACGAGCAGTACTTC. Translation gives CASSPTSTGTGYEQYF.

V usage is TRBV19 and J usage is TRBJ1-1; D is unresolved. This CDR3 is built from 14 residues. The V and J ends lost 9 bases and 8 bases respectively, with 22 bases between them. Germline CDR1 reads LNHDA; CDR2 reads SQIVND (reference sequence). The CDR3 sequence: CASTEVLGEAEAFF. CDR3 nucleotides: TGTGCCAGCACGGAAGTGTTAGGTGAGGCAGAAGCTTTCTTT. The whole variable domain, remainder taken from reference TRBV19 and TRBJ1-1, is DGGITQSPKYLFRKEGQNVTLSCEQNLNHDAMYWYRQDPGQGLRLIYYSQIVNDFQKGDIAEGYSVSREKKESFPLTVTSAQKNPTAFYLCASTEVLGEAEAFFGQGTRLTVV.

This clonotype has ten or more counts. The rearrangement joins TRBV19 to TRBJ1-2; D is undetermined. The CDR3 consists of 15 residues. The V and J ends lost 7 bases and 3 bases respectively, with 18 bases between them. Germline-derived CDR1 and CDR2 are LNHDA and SQIVND (reference sequence). The CDR3 protein is CASTPRRGIDYGYTF. CDR3 sequence (DNA): TGTGCCAGTACTCCCCGTCGGGGTATCGACTATGGCTACACCTTC.

The rearrangement joins TRBV10-3 to TRBJ1-1; no reliable D call. The ends were cut back, 4 bases at V and 1 base at J, with 4 bases in the middle. Germline V lookup: CDR1 ENHRY, CDR2 SYGVKD. This CDR3 spans 12 amino acids. CDR3 loop: CAISGQNTEAFF. The CDR3 coding sequence is TGTGCCATCAGTGGGCAGAACACTGAAGCTTTCTTT.

Ten or more counts support this clonotype. The V and J genes are TRBV6-5 and TRBJ2-5; no firm D call. Deletions cut 2 bases from V and 5 bases from J, with 9 bases between. The CDR3 is 13 residues long. Per germline, CDR1 MNHEY and CDR2 SVGAGI. The CDR3 bases are TGTGCCAGCAGTTACCAGATTTGGGAGACCCAGTACTTC. This gives the protein CASSYQIWETQYF.